These T cell receptor beta chains were read from a single sample in a study of shared clonotypes between healthy human individuals. Clones were sequenced by immunoSEQ multiplex PCR, and TCRdb holds only the in-frame ones, with some missing. This table holds about 2.3 million clones, about 90% found once. Input material: naive CD4+ T cells from PBMCs. These TCRs come from a young man in good health. Some clones in this sample may be carry-over from other donors' samples. The CDR3 runs from the conserved cysteine through the conserved F or W. The D gene is left open where the match is weak. The size field is filled for only some rows; it gives once, few, many or a size class.

size	V	J	D	CDR3	DNA
-	TRBV7-2	TRBJ2-5	-	CASSLSGSRETQYF	TGTGCCAGCAGCTTATCCGGGTCAAGAGAGACCCAGTACTTC
-	TRBV4-2	TRBJ2-2	TRBD2	CASYRVAGVAGELFF	TGTGCCAGCTACCGGGTAGCGGGAGTGGCCGGGGAGCTGTTTTTT
-	TRBV28	TRBJ2-3	-	CASSNQGKGTDTQYF	TGTGCCAGCAGTAACCAGGGAAAGGGCACAGATACGCAGTATTTT
-	TRBV9	TRBJ2-1	TRBD2	CASSVGGGYSYNEQFF	TGTGCCAGCAGCGTAGGCGGGGGTTACTCCTACAATGAGCAGTTCTTC
-	TRBV7-2	TRBJ2-2	-	CASSFGLVTGELFF	TGTGCCAGCAGCTTTGGGCTCGTTACCGGGGAGCTGTTTTTT
-	TRBV19	TRBJ1-1	TRBD1	CASSIGQDAEAFF	TGTGCCAGTAGTATTGGACAGGATGCTGAAGCTTTCTTT
-	TRBV4-1	TRBJ1-2	-	CASSQVGGPRYGYTF	TGCGCCAGCAGCCAAGTGGGGGGACCCCGCTATGGCTACACCTTC
-	TRBV5-1	TRBJ2-6	-	CASSLSGASGANVLTF	TGCGCCAGCAGCTTGTCCGGAGCCTCTGGGGCCAACGTCCTGACTTTC
-	TRBV27	TRBJ1-1	TRBD1	CASSRTSGGITEAFF	TGTGCCAGCAGTCGTACCTCAGGGGGGATAACTGAAGCTTTCTTT
-	TRBV5-6	TRBJ2-1	-	CASSFERRGSRVF	TGTGCCAGCAGCTTCGAGCGGAGGGGGAGTAGGGTCTTC
once	TRBV5-8	TRBJ2-2	-	CASSLRGNTGELFF	TGTGCCAGCAGCTTACGGGGGAACACCGGGGAGCTGTTTTTT
once	TRBV7-2	TRBJ2-1	TRBD2	CASSLVSGTTSYNEQFF	TGTGCCAGCAGCTTAGTCTCCGGGACTACCTCCTACAATGAGCAGTTCTTC
once	TRBV7-2	TRBJ1-4	-	CASSLLAGATNEKLFF	TGTGCCAGCAGCTTACTTGCCGGAGCAACTAATGAAAAACTGTTTTTT
-	TRBV13	TRBJ2-3	TRBD1	CASSSRQGTGTDTQYF	TGTGCCAGCAGCTCAAGACAGGGTACCGGGACAGATACGCAGTATTTT
once	TRBV19	TRBJ1-3	-	CASSIFGDLRSGNTIYF	TGTGCCAGTAGTATCTTCGGGGACCTCCGCTCTGGAAACACCATATATTTT
-	TRBV28	TRBJ1-1	-	CASSLFQGLNTEAFF	TGTGCCAGCAGTTTATTTCAGGGGCTGAACACTGAAGCTTTCTTT
-	TRBV13	TRBJ1-2	-	CASSLDTGNYGYTF	TGTGCCAGCAGCTTGGATACAGGGAACTATGGCTACACCTTC
-	TRBV29-1	TRBJ2-1	-	CSVEGGGLEYNEQFF	TGCAGCGTTGAAGGAGGGGGACTGGAGTACAATGAGCAGTTCTTC
-	TRBV7-6	TRBJ1-2	-	CASSLYAEQSGYTF	TGTGCCAGCAGCTTATATGCGGAGCAATCTGGCTACACCTTC
once	TRBV7-9	TRBJ2-3	-	CASSPYNNRRTDTQYF	TGTGCCAGCAGCCCTTACAACAATCGCCGGACAGATACGCAGTATTTT
-	TRBV15	TRBJ2-5	-	CATSHPQETQYF	TGTGCCACCAGCCACCCGCAAGAGACCCAGTACTTC
-	TRBV6-6	TRBJ2-7	-	CASSSLTGPPWKQYF	TGTGCCAGCAGTTCCCTTACAGGGCCTCCGTGGAAGCAGTACTTC
-	TRBV30	TRBJ2-7	-	CAWSVTGLSYEQYF	TGTGCCTGGAGTGTAACAGGTCTCTCCTACGAGCAGTACTTC
-	TRBV13	TRBJ2-7	-	CASSLRRDSYEQYF	TGTGCCAGCAGCTTACGACGCGACTCCTACGAGCAGTACTTC
-	TRBV2	TRBJ2-3	-	CASATKFQGTDTQYF	TGTGCCAGCGCGACGAAGTTTCAAGGGACAGATACGCAGTATTTT
-	TRBV5-6	TRBJ1-2	-	CASSFYSNTNYGYTF	TGTGCCAGCAGCTTTTATTCGAATACTAACTATGGCTACACCTTC
-	TRBV18	TRBJ1-2	TRBD1	CASSPILGQGGGYTF	TGTGCCAGCTCACCGATACTCGGACAGGGAGGTGGCTACACCTTC
-	TRBV14	TRBJ1-6	-	CASSQDPASPLHF	TGTGCCAGCAGCCAAGACCCCGCTTCACCCCTCCACTTT
-	TRBV25-1	TRBJ1-2	-	CASRQSTGPRTNGYTF	TGTGCCAGCAGGCAATCCACCGGGCCCCGTACGAATGGCTACACCTTC
-	TRBV28	TRBJ2-2	-	CASSLWAPDGELFF	TGTGCCAGCAGTTTATGGGCTCCGGACGGGGAGCTGTTTTTT
-	TRBV9	TRBJ2-1	TRBD2	CASSVVGSGINFYNEQFF	TGTGCCAGCAGCGTAGTTGGGAGCGGGATCAACTTCTACAATGAGCAGTTCTTC
-	TRBV15	TRBJ2-7	-	CATSREPAITGYEQYF	TGTGCCACCAGCAGAGAGCCCGCTATAACAGGGTACGAGCAGTACTTC
once	TRBV5-1	TRBJ2-2	TRBD2	CASSFLSGRVPGELFF	TGCGCCAGCAGCTTCCTTAGCGGGAGGGTCCCCGGGGAGCTGTTTTTT
-	TRBV27	TRBJ1-2	TRBD1	CASSLGQGGGYTF	TGTGCCAGCAGTTTAGGACAGGGGGGCGGCTACACCTTC
-	TRBV18	TRBJ1-3	-	CASSPPNQRTSGNTIYF	TGTGCCAGCTCACCACCGAATCAGAGAACCTCTGGAAACACCATATATTTT
-	TRBV25-1	TRBJ1-1	-	CASSGDTRYTEAFF	TGTGCCAGCAGTGGTGACACAAGATACACTGAAGCTTTCTTT
-	TRBV5-1	TRBJ2-7	-	CASSLGTGEQYF	TGCGCCAGCAGCTTGGGAACCGGCGAGCAGTACTTC
-	TRBV7-9	TRBJ1-1	-	CASSPQTGQTEAFF	TGTGCCAGCAGTCCCCAGACAGGACAAACTGAAGCTTTCTTT
-	TRBV5-4	TRBJ1-1	TRBD1	CASSSSGTGDWTEAFF	TGTGCCAGCAGCTCGTCCGGGACAGGGGATTGGACTGAAGCTTTCTTT
-	TRBV6-5	TRBJ2-1	TRBD2	CASSYLLAGGYEQFF	TGTGCCAGCAGTTACCTGCTAGCGGGAGGGTATGAGCAGTTCTTC
-	TRBV5-1	TRBJ2-5	-	CASSQQGGETQYF	TGCGCCAGCAGCCAGCAGGGAGGAGAGACCCAGTACTTC
-	TRBV6-1	TRBJ2-6	-	CAGRGSGANVLTF	TGTGCCGGAAGGGGCTCTGGGGCCAACGTCCTGACTTTC
-	TRBV28	TRBJ1-2	-	CASSLGGGGAFFRYTF	TGTGCCAGCAGTCTAGGAGGTGGGGGGGCCTTTTTCCGCTACACCTTC
-	TRBV2	TRBJ2-7	-	CASSGAYRDPYEQYF	TGTGCCAGCAGTGGGGCTTACAGGGATCCCTACGAGCAGTACTTC
-	TRBV25-1	TRBJ1-1	-	CASSETSAKPKAFF	TGTGCCAGCAGTGAAACCTCAGCTAAGCCTAAAGCTTTCTTT
-	TRBV6-5	TRBJ1-4	-	CASSLQTRLREKLFF	TGTGCCAGCAGTCTCCAGACACGGCTACGGGAAAAACTGTTTTTT
-	TRBV7-2	TRBJ1-5	-	CASSGVGGNQPQHF	TGTGCCAGCAGCGGAGTAGGGGGCAATCAGCCCCAGCATTTT
-	TRBV4-1	TRBJ1-2	TRBD1	CASSQNPTGAGGYTF	TGCGCCAGCAGCCAAAATCCGACAGGGGCTGGTGGCTACACCTTC
-	TRBV5-1	TRBJ1-3	-	CASSWDVGSGNTIYF	TGCGCCAGCAGCTGGGACGTAGGCTCTGGAAACACCATATATTTT
-	TRBV19	TRBJ2-7	TRBD2	CATQHAGGSYEQYF	TGTGCCACCCAACACGCGGGAGGGTCCTACGAGCAGTACTTC
once	TRBV7-2	TRBJ2-3	TRBD1	CASSFDRGPRRAGTDTQYF	TGTGCCAGCAGCTTCGATAGGGGGCCTCGCCGTGCAGGCACAGATACGCAGTATTTT
-	TRBV7-9	TRBJ1-2	-	CASSFRAQGYTF	TGTGCCAGCAGCTTCAGGGCCCAAGGCTACACCTTC
once	TRBV11-3	TRBJ2-2	-	CASSLRSGSNTGELFF	TGTGCCAGCAGCTTAAGAAGCGGAAGCAACACCGGGGAGCTGTTTTTT
-	TRBV7-9	TRBJ2-3	-	CASSSLASGSTDTQYF	TGTGCCAGCAGCTCACTGGCGAGCGGGTCCACAGATACGCAGTATTTT
-	TRBV5-1	TRBJ2-7	-	CASSPRPSANIYEQYF	TGCGCCAGCAGCCCGCGGCCTAGCGCCAATATCTACGAGCAGTACTTC
-	TRBV1	TRBJ1-4	-	CTSSQRLISPEPPTNEKLFF	TGCACCAGCAGCCAACGGTTAATCTCGCCGGAGCCCCCAACTAATGAAAAACTGTTTTTT
-	TRBV28	TRBJ2-2	TRBD1	CASRPQGAGELFF	TGTGCCAGCAGGCCCCAGGGGGCCGGGGAGCTGTTTTTT
-	TRBV5-1	TRBJ1-2	TRBD1	CASSSRQGSGGYTF	TGCGCCAGCAGCTCCCGACAGGGATCGGGCGGCTACACCTTC
once	TRBV28	TRBJ1-2	-	CASRTPGGFNYGYTF	TGTGCCAGCAGGACGCCCGGGGGGTTTAACTATGGCTACACCTTC
-	TRBV7-9	TRBJ2-7	TRBD1	CASSLSGSGTGTSYEQYF	TGTGCCAGCAGCTTAAGTGGGTCCGGGACAGGGACCTCCTACGAGCAGTACTTC